A single sample is the source of the 20 T cell receptor beta chains below, sequenced in a study of shared clonotypes between healthy human individuals. It was CD45RO-negative cells, positively selected for CCR7, that made up naive CD8 cells, with terminally differentiated effector memory CD45RA+ cells excluded. Repertoires were generated with immunoSEQ multiplex PCR, while TCRdb's copy carries only in-frame clones and drops some. The sample has some 740,000 clones, about 91% seen once. Sequencing was carried out using naive CD8+ T cells sorted from blood. These receptors were taken from a man younger than 40 in good health.

The chain combines TRBV29-1 with TRBJ2-7; D tentatively fits TRBD1 or TRBD2 (5 bases each). Trimming shortened V by 2 bases and J by 0 bases, and 14 bases separated the two germline ends. The CDR3 length is 15 residues. Germline assignment: CDR1 SQVTM and CDR2 ANQGSEA. CDR3 residues: CSVESIGTDSYEQYF. DNA of the CDR3: TGCAGCGTTGAATCAATCGGGACGGACTCCTACGAGCAGTACTTC.

The chain employs TRBV19 and TRBJ2-5, with a possible D match to TRBD2 (6 bases). The CDR3 has 15 amino acids. The V end lost 6 bases, the J end lost 4 bases, and 18 bases lay between the germline ends. Germline assignment: CDR1 LNHDA and CDR2 SQIVND (reference sequence). The CDR3, as DNA: TGTGCCAGTAGGGAGCCTGTCGGGGGACGAGAGACCCAGTACTTC. This codes for CASREPVGGRETQYF.

In its sample, this clone was seen many times. The CDR3 coding sequence is TGTGCCAGCAGCCCAGAGGCAGGGCTGAGGTACGAGCAGTACTTC. Translating gives CASSPEAGLRYEQYF. The gene calls are TRBV7-6 and TRBJ2-7, with D possibly matching TRBD1 (5 bases). Germline assignment: CDR1 SGHVS and CDR2 FNYEAQ. Trimming took off 5 bases at V and 4 bases at J, with 18 bases between the two ends. This CDR3 is 15 amino acids long.

This clone appeared once. V is TRBV7-9 and J is TRBJ2-5; 8 bases map to TRBD1. The V gene end was trimmed by 2 bases and the J gene end by 1 base; junction bases not matched to a gene: 6. CDR3 length equals 16 residues. Germline V gene lookup returns CDR1 SEHNR and CDR2 FQNEAQ (reference sequence). The CDR3 sequence: CASSLFGTGGQETQYF. CDR3 sequence (DNA): TGTGCCAGCAGCTTATTCGGGACAGGTGGCCAAGAGACCCAGTACTTC. Drawing the rest from reference TRBV7-9 and TRBJ2-5, the complete variable domain is DTGVSQNPRHKITKRGQNVTFRCDPISEHNRLYWYRQTLGQGPEFLTYFQNEAQLEKSRLLSDRFSAERPKGSFSTLEIQRTEQGDSAMYLCASSLFGTGGQETQYFGPGTRLLVL.

This clone was recorded only once. V and J are TRBV28 and TRBJ2-5; D might be TRBD1 or TRBD2, each matching 5 bases. This CDR3 has 16 amino acids. Germline V gene data show CDR1 as MDHEN and CDR2 as SYDVKM. V gave up 1 base and J gave up 2 bases, with 14 bases separating them. The CDR3 spells CASSLYVGAAQETQYF. In DNA form, the CDR3 reads TGTGCCAGCAGTTTATATGTCGGGGCAGCTCAAGAGACCCAGTACTTC.

This chain connects TRBV7-9 to TRBJ2-1; TRBD2 matches 7 bases. Germline lookup yields CDR1 SEHNR and CDR2 FQNEAQ (reference sequence). CDR3 length: 18 residues. V was pared by 7 bases and J by 4 bases, with 19 bases of the junction left unmatched. CDR3: CASMDYPGSGGLYNEQFF. DNA of the CDR3: TGTGCCAGCATGGACTACCCGGGGTCGGGAGGATTGTACAATGAGCAGTTCTTC. The variable domain in full, completed from reference TRBV7-9 and TRBJ2-1, reads DTGVSQNPRHKITKRGQNVTFRCDPISEHNRLYWYRQTLGQGPEFLTYFQNEAQLEKSRLLSDRFSAERPKGSFSTLEIQRTEQGDSAMYLCASMDYPGSGGLYNEQFFGPGTRLTVL.

The chain combines TRBV4-1 with TRBJ2-7, with a tentative D call TRBD2 (5 bases). The V end was cut by 5 bases, the J end by 3 bases, with 20 bases between. The length of the CDR3 is 16 residues. Germline CDR1 is MGHRA and CDR2 is YSYEKL. CDR3 nucleotide sequence: TGCGCCAGCAGCATGGAATCGAGGGCCGGCCTCTACGAGCAGTACTTC. This encodes CASSMESRAGLYEQYF.

This clone showed up just a few times. This chain uses TRBV2 with TRBJ2-2; 8 bases fit TRBD1. With V trimmed by 10 bases and J by 5 bases, 6 bases remained unmatched. Germline V gene lookup returns CDR1 SNHLY and CDR2 FYNNEI. The CDR3 totals 13 residues. CDR3 sequence (DNA): TGTGCCACCATGGACAGGGAGACCGGGGAGCTGTTTTTT. It codes for CATMDRETGELFF.

This clone has just a few counts. This chain joins TRBV2 and TRBJ2-7, with D perhaps TRBD1 (6 bases). Germline CDR1 and CDR2: SNHLY and FYNNEI. The CDR3 covers 14 residues. Trimming took 3 bases from V and 6 from J, leaving 15 bases between them. CDR3 amino acids: CASSEGQPTGEQYF. For the CDR3, the DNA is TGTGCCAGCAGTGAGGGACAACCTACCGGCGAGCAGTACTTC.

The genes are TRBV11-1 and TRBJ1-4; no definite D call. Between the trimmed V and J ends, which lost 5 bases and 4 bases, there was a span of 14 bases. The CDR3 length is 15 residues. CDR1 is SGHAT and CDR2 is FQDESV in the germline V gene (reference sequence). The CDR3, as DNA: TGTGCCAGCAGCCGTGGCGGGCGGGATAATGAAAAACTGTTTTTT. Protein: CASSRGGRDNEKLFF.

This chain connects TRBV7-9 to TRBJ2-2, with D tentatively TRBD2 (6 bases). Germline CDR1 reads SEHNR; CDR2 reads FQNEAQ (reference sequence). This CDR3 has 14 residues. V was cut by 1 base and J by 6 bases, with 9 bases left in between. CDR3 DNA sequence: TGTGCCAGCAGCTTAGTCGGGACTCCCGGGGAGCTGTTTTTT. This codes for CASSLVGTPGELFF. Drawing the rest from reference TRBV7-9 and TRBJ2-2, the complete variable domain is DTGVSQNPRHKITKRGQNVTFRCDPISEHNRLYWYRQTLGQGPEFLTYFQNEAQLEKSRLLSDRFSAERPKGSFSTLEIQRTEQGDSAMYLCASSLVGTPGELFFGEGSRLTVL.

This clone is a singleton in its sample. V usage is TRBV30 and J usage is TRBJ2-1, with a possible D match to TRBD2 (6 bases). The CDR3 is made up of 15 amino acids. V was pared by 3 bases and J by 2 bases, with 14 bases between. Per germline, CDR1 GTSNPN and CDR2 SVGIG (reference sequence). The DNA of the CDR3 is TGTGCCTGGAGCCTCGGGAGTGCCCCCTACAATGAGCAGTTCTTC. Protein product: CAWSLGSAPYNEQFF.

The J gene is TRBJ1-1, the V gene TRBV6-4; D is uncertain. Looked up from germline, CDR1 is MRHNA and CDR2 is SNTAGT. This CDR3 is 13 amino acids long. The V end was cut by 9 bases, the J end by 4 bases, with 15 bases between. The CDR3 DNA is TGTGCCAGTAGGTCTGGTCCTGGCACTGAAGCTTTCTTT. Protein: CASRSGPGTEAFF.

The chain links TRBV6-1 to TRBJ2-1; D not certain. The V and J ends lost 6 bases and 5 bases respectively, with 11 bases between them. This CDR3 spans 13 amino acids. Germline CDR1 and CDR2: MNHNS and SASEGT. In DNA, the CDR3 is TGTGCCAGCAGAGACCGACAAAACAATGAGCAGTTCTTC. This codes for CASRDRQNNEQFF.

V usage is TRBV27 and J usage is TRBJ2-5; 8 bases agree with TRBD2. The CDR3 sequence is 15 residues long. Per germline, CDR1 MNHEY and CDR2 SMNVEV (reference sequence). V lost 4 bases, J lost 4 bases, and 8 bases stayed unmatched. The CDR3 loop is CASSSGLALGETQYF. The CDR3 coding sequence is TGTGCCAGCAGTTCCGGACTAGCTCTAGGAGAGACCCAGTACTTC.

The V and J genes are TRBV4-3 and TRBJ2-1; tentative D call: TRBD2 (6 bases). Looked up from germline, CDR1 is LGHNA and CDR2 is YSLEER. CDR3 length: 18 residues. Trimming took off 0 bases at V and 0 bases at J, with 15 bases between the two ends. The CDR3 spells CASSQDLSRESSYNEQFF. As DNA, the CDR3 is TGCGCCAGCAGCCAAGATCTTTCGCGGGAAAGCTCCTACAATGAGCAGTTCTTC.

The rearrangement links TRBV10-3 to TRBJ2-1; TRBD2 agrees at 11 bases. V gave up 0 bases and J gave up 2 bases; unmatched junction bases: 6. The CDR3 length is 18 residues. Germline CDR1 ENHRY, CDR2 SYGVKD. CDR3 sequence: CAISESGTSGPTYNEQFF. CDR3 DNA sequence: TGTGCCATCAGTGAGTCCGGGACTAGCGGACCAACCTACAATGAGCAGTTCTTC.

This chain links TRBV10-1 with TRBJ2-3; no reliable D call. Looked up from germline, CDR1 is WNHNN and CDR2 is SYGVQD (reference sequence). The CDR3 contains 15 residues. Trimming cost V 3 bases and J 6 bases, with 16 bases left between them. CDR3 region: CASSESAITDDTQYF. The CDR3 DNA reads TGCGCCAGCAGTGAATCTGCTATTACCGACGATACGCAGTATTTT.

The genes are TRBV5-1 and TRBJ2-1, with 11 positions matching TRBD1. J lost 4 bases, V lost 4 bases, and 4 bases had no gene match. Germline V gives CDR1 SGHRS, CDR2 YFSETQ. The CDR3 runs to 15 residues. The CDR3 region is CASSPGTGGYNEQFF. As DNA, the CDR3 is TGCGCCAGCAGCCCCGGGACAGGGGGATACAATGAGCAGTTCTTC.

The chain employs TRBV5-6 and TRBJ2-1; 8 nucleotides line up with TRBD1. Germline V lookup: CDR1 SGHDT, CDR2 YYEEEE. This CDR3 contains 16 residues. The J segment lost 2 bases and the V segment lost 3 bases, leaving 7 bases of the junction unmatched. The CDR3 bases are TGTGCCAGCAGCTGGCTAAGGGACAGGCCCTACAATGAGCAGTTCTTC. Protein: CASSWLRDRPYNEQFF.